A selection of T cell receptor beta chains follows, all from one sample in a study of T cell repertoires in cytomegalovirus infection. TCRdb independently ran MiXCR on the reads; one entry per CDR3 protein. The sample shows nearly 700,000 distinct CDR3 sequences, approximately 33% of them seen only once. No cognate antigen is known for these TCRs. The starting material was cultured PBMCs, obtained from culture after CMV antigen stimulation. These receptors came from a human donor in good health (CMV status not recorded). Some clones in this sample may be carry-over from other donors' samples. The CDR3 runs from the conserved cysteine through the conserved F or W. The D gene is left open where the match is weak. Not every row has a clone size; where given, it reads once, few, many or a size class.

d_gene,v_gene,abundance,j_gene,CDR3nt,CDR3aa
-,TRBV28,-,TRBJ1-2,TGTGCCAGCAGTCACGCGGTGGGCTACACCTTC,CASSHAVGYTF
-,TRBV2,-,TRBJ2-5,TGTGCCAGCAGTGAGAGGCTATTCCAAGAGACCCAGTACTTC,CASSERLFQETQYF
-,TRBV5-4,few,TRBJ1-1,TGTGCCAGCAGCTTGGGAGGGGGGCAGATGAACACTGAAGCTTTCTTT,CASSLGGGQMNTEAFF
TRBD1,TRBV2,-,TRBJ1-1,TGTGCCAGCGGAACAGGGGGATTTACTGAAGCTTTCTTT,CASGTGGFTEAFF
-,TRBV7-9,-,TRBJ1-2,TGTGCCAGCAGCTTAGCCCCCGACATCGGCTACACCTTC,CASSLAPDIGYTF
-,TRBV6-1,many,TRBJ2-3,TGTGCCAGCAGTGAAGGAGGTGGGCCAGATACGCAGTATTTT,CASSEGGGPDTQYF
-,TRBV5-1,few,TRBJ2-7,TGCGCCAGCACCCCGGACTCTCAATCCTACGAGCAGTACTTC,CASTPDSQSYEQYF
-,TRBV7-8,few,TRBJ1-1,TGTGCCAGCAGCTCGGAGAGGAACACTGAAGCTTTCTTT,CASSSERNTEAFF
-,TRBV11-2,-,TRBJ1-1,TGTGCCAGCAGCTTCCCAGGGGATGTAATTTACACTGAAGCTTTCTTT,CASSFPGDVIYTEAFF
-,TRBV7-2,-,TRBJ2-1,TGTGCCAGCAGCTTAGAGAGCTTTTACAATGAGCAGTTCTTC,CASSLESFYNEQFF
TRBD2,TRBV19,-,TRBJ2-7,TGTGCCAGTAGTATAGGACTAGCGGGGGCCTCCTACGAGCAGTACTTC,CASSIGLAGASYEQYF
-,TRBV6-1,-,TRBJ2-1,TGTGCCATCCAGGAGGTGCGGGGCTACAATGAGCAGTTCTTC,CAIQEVRGYNEQFF
-,TRBV27,few,TRBJ1-6,TGTGCCAGCAGAAAACGGACAGACTATAATTCACCCCTCCACTTT,CASRKRTDYNSPLHF
-,TRBV7-2,few,TRBJ2-7,TGTGCCACCGGGGAACCCTACGAGCAGTACTTC,CATGEPYEQYF
TRBD1,TRBV27,-,TRBJ2-6,TGTGCCAGCAGTTCCGGGACAGGGCTGTCTGGGGCCAACGTCCTGACTTTC,CASSSGTGLSGANVLTF